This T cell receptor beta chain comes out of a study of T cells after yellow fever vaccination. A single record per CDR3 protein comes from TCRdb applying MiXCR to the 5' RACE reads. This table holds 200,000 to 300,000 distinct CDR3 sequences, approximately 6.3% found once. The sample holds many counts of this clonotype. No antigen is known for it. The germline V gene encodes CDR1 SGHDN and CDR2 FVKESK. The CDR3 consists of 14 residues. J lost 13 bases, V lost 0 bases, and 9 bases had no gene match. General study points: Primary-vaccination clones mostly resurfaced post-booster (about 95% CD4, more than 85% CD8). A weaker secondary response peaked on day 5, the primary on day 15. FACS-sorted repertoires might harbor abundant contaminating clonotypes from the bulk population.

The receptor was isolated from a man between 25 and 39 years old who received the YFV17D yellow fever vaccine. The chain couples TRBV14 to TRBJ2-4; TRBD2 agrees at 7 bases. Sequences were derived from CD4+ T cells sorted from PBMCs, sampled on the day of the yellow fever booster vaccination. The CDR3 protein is CASSQERSSGRQYF. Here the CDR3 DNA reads TGTGCCAGCAGCCAAGAGAGGTCTAGCGGCCGGCAGTACTTC.